This T cell receptor (beta chain) was profiled in a study of blood T cells in healthy people across ages. Overall study context: Per every two T cells, about one barcoded beta molecule was captured by template switching.

Next came a second PCR, run for about 7 to 12 cycles, which used a sample-barcoded 5' primer along with a J-beta primer mix. TCRdb independently ran MiXCR on the 5' RACE reads; one entry per CDR3 protein. Among some 940,000 distinct CDR3 sequences, about 29% were seen once, and the ten largest hold roughly 10%. The CDR3 spans 15 residues. V trimming: 5 bases; J trimming: 8 bases; junction bases outside the gene matches: 11. Germline V gives CDR1 KGHDR, CDR2 SFDVKD. Staff drew about 10 milliliters of peripheral blood from each donor. A further study also used this sample, focusing on T cells of mothers and their children. Per that study: At a rate of approximately 1.5 ug per 15 ul, cDNA synthesis received all of the extracted RNA.

The receptor was derived from a woman in her forties in good health. This sequence joins TRBV24-1 and TRBJ2-1, with 7 bases that match TRBD1. Sequenced input: blood. The CDR3 sequence is CATSADRVRGDEQFF. The CDR3 nucleotides read TGTGCCACCAGTGCAGACAGGGTGAGAGGAGATGAGCAGTTCTTC.